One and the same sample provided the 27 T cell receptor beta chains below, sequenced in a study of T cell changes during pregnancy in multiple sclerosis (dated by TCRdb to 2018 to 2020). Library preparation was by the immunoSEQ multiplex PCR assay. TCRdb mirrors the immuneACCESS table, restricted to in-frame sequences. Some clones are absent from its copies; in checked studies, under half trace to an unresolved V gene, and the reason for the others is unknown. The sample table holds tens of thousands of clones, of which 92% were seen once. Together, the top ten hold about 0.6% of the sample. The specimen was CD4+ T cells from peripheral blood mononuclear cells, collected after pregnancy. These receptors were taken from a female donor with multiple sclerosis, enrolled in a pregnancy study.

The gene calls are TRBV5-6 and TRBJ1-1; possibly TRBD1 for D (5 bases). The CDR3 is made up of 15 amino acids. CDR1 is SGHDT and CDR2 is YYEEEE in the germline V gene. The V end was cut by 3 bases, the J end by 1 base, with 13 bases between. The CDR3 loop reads CASSWGLGGNTEAFF. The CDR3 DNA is TGTGCCAGCAGCTGGGGTTTGGGGGGGAACACTGAAGCTTTCTTT.

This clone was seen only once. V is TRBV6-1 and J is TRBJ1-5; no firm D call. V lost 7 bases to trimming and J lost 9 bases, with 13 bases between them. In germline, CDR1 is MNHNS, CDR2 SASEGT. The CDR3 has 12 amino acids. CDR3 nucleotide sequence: TGTGCCAGCAACCTAGCTTGGGGGCCCCAGCATTTT. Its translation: CASNLAWGPQHF.

CDR3 sequence reads: CASSITGETQYF. The CDR3 DNA follows: TGTGCCAGTAGTATCACTGGAGAGACCCAGTACTTC. The chain employs TRBV19 and TRBJ2-5; D gene unclear. Germline-derived CDR1 and CDR2 are LNHDA and SQIVND (reference sequence). This CDR3 comprises 12 residues. With 3 bases removed from V and 4 bases from J, the gap between germline ends came to 6 bases.

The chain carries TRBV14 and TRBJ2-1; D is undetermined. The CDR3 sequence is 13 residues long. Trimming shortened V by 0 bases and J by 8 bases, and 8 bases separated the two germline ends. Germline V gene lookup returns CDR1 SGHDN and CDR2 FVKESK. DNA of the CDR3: TGTGCCAGCAGCCAAGAGGAGTATTATGAGCAGTTCTTC. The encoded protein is CASSQEEYYEQFF.

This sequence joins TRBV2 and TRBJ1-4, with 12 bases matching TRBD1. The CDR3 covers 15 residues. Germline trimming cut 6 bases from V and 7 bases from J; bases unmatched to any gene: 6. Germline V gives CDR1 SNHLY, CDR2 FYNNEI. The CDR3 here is CASRGQGANGEKLFF. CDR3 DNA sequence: TGTGCCAGCAGGGGACAGGGGGCCAACGGTGAAAAACTGTTTTTT. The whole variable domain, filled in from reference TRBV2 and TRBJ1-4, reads EPEVTQTPSHQVTQMGQEVILRCVPISNHLYFYWYRQILGQKVEFLVSFYNNEISEKSEIFDDQFSVERPDGSNFTLKIRSTKLEDSAMYFCASRGQGANGEKLFFGSGTQLSVL.

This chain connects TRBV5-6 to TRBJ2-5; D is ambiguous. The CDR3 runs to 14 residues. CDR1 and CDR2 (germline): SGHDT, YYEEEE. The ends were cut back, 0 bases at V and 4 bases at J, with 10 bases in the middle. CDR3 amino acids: CASSLGSPRETQYF. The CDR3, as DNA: TGTGCCAGCAGCTTGGGAAGCCCCCGAGAGACCCAGTACTTC.

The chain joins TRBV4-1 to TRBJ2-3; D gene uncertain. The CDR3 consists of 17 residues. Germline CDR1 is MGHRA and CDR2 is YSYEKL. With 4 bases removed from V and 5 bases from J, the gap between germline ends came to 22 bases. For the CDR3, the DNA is TGCGCCAGCAGCCCTCCGCCGGGTCCTCCCCGCGGAGATACGCAGTATTTT. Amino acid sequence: CASSPPPGPPRGDTQYF.

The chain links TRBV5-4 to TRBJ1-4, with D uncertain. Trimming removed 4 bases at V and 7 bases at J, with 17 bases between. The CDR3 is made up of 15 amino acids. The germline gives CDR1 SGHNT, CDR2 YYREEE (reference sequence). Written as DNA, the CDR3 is TGTGCCAGCAGCGATCCCACTAAGTTGGGTGAAAAACTGTTTTTT. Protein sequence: CASSDPTKLGEKLFF.

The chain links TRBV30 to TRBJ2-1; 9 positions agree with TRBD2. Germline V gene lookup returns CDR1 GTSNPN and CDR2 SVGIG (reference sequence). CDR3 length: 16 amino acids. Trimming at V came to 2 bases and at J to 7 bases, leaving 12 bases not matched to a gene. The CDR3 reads CAWSKHIASGTNEQFF. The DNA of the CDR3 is TGTGCCTGGAGTAAACATATTGCTAGCGGGACAAATGAGCAGTTCTTC.

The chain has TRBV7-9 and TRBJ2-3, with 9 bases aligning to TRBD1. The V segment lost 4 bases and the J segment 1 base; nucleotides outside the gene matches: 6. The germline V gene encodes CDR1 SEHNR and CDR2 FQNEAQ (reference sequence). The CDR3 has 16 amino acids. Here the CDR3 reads CASSSYRGRGTDTQYF. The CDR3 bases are TGTGCCAGCAGCTCCTACAGGGGGCGAGGCACAGATACGCAGTATTTT.

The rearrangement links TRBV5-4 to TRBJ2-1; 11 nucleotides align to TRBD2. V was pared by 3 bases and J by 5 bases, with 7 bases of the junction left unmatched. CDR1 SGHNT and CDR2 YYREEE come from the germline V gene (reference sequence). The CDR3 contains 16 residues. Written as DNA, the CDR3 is TGTGCCAGCAGCTCCACTAGCGGGAGAACCAACAATGAGCAGTTCTTC. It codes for CASSSTSGRTNNEQFF.

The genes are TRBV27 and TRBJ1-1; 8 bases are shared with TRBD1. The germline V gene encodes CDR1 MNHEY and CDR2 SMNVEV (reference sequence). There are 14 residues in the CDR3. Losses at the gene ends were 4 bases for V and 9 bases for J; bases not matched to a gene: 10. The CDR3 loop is CASSSPGQVAQAFF. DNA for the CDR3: TGTGCCAGCAGTTCCCCGGGACAGGTCGCTCAAGCTTTCTTT.

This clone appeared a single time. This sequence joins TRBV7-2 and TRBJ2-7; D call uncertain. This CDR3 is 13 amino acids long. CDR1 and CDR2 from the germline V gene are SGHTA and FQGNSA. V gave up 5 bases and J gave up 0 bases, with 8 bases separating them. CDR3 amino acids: CASSRGRSYEQYF. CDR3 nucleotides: TGTGCCAGCAGCCGCGGCCGCTCCTACGAGCAGTACTTC.

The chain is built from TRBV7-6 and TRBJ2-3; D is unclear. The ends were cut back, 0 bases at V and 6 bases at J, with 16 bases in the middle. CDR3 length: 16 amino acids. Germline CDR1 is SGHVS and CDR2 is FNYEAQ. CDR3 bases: TGTGCCAGCAGCTTAGCGCATGGGCTACTCGGTGATACGCAGTATTTT. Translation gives CASSLAHGLLGDTQYF.

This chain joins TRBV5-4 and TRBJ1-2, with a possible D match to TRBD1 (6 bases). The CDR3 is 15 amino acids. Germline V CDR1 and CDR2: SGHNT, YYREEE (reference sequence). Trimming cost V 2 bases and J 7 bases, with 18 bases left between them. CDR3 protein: CASSLGAAGAPGYTF. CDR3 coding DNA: TGTGCCAGCAGCTTAGGGGCGGCAGGGGCTCCTGGCTACACCTTC.

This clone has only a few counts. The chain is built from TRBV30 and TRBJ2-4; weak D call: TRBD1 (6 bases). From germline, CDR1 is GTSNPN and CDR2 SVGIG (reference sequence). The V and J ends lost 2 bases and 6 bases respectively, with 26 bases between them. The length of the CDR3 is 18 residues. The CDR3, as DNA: TGTGCCTGGAGTTCATCCCTCAGGGACATTAATCCCCCAAACATTCAGTACTTC. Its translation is CAWSSSLRDINPPNIQYF.

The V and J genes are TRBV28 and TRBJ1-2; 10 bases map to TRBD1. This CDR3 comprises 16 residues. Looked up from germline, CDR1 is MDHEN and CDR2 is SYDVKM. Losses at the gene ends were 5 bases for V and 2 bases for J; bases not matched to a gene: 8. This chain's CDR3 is CASSLPGTGVNYGYTF. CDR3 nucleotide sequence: TGTGCCAGCAGTCTTCCCGGGACAGGGGTAAACTATGGCTACACCTTC.

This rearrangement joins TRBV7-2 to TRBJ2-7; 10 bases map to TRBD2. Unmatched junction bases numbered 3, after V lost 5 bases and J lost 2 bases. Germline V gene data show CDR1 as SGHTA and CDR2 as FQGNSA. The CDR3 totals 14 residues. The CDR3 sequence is CASSAGLAAYEQYF. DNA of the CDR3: TGTGCCAGCAGCGCCGGACTAGCGGCCTACGAGCAGTACTTC.

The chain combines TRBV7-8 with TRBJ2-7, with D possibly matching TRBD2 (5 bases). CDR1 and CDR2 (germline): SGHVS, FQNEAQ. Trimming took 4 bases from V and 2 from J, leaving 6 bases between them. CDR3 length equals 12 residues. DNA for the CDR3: TGTGCCAGCAGCTCGACTACCTACGAGCAGTACTTC. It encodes CASSSTTYEQYF.

The CDR3 reads CASSPAPRRETQYF. The CDR3 DNA follows: TGTGCCAGCAGCCCCGCGCCGCGAAGAGAGACCCAGTACTTC. The V call is TRBV11-2, the J call TRBJ2-5; D gene uncertain. CDR3 length: 14 amino acids. Per germline, CDR1 SGHAT and CDR2 FQNNGV. V lost 5 bases and J lost 4, with 14 bases in between. Drawing the rest from reference TRBV11-2 and TRBJ2-5, the complete variable domain is EAGVAQSPRYKIIEKRQSVAFWCNPISGHATLYWYQQILGQGPKLLIQFQNNGVVDDSQLPKDRFSAERLKGVDSTLKIQPAKLEDSAVYLCASSPAPRRETQYFGPGTRLLVL.

CDR3 sequence: CASSTGLAGGRFYEQYF. Here the CDR3 DNA reads TGTGCCAGTAGTACGGGACTAGCGGGAGGGCGGTTCTACGAGCAGTACTTC. V gene TRBV19 combines with J gene TRBJ2-7, with 16 bases identical to TRBD2. Per the germline V gene, CDR1 is LNHDA and CDR2 is SQIVND (reference sequence). The CDR3 loop spans 17 amino acids. Trimming removed 4 bases from V and 3 bases from J; junction bases left unmatched: 6.

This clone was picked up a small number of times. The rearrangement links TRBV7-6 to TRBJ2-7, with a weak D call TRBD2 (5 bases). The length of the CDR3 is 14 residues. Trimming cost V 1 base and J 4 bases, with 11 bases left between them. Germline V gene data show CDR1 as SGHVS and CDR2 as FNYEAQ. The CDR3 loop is CASSLGSGVYEQYF. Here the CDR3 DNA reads TGTGCCAGCAGCTTAGGTTCCGGGGTTTACGAGCAGTACTTC.

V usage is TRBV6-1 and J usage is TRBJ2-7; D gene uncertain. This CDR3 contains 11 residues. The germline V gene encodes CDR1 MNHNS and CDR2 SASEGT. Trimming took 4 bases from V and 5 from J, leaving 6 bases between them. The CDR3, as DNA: TGTGCCAGCAGTGGCCGAGACGAGCAGTACTTC. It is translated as CASSGRDEQYF.

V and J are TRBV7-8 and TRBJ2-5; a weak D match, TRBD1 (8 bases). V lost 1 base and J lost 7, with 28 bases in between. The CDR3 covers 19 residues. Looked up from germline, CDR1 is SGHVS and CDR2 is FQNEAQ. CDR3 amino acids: CASSLGGGRGRGHVWTQYF. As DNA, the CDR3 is TGTGCCAGCAGCTTAGGAGGGGGGAGGGGCAGGGGGCACGTTTGGACCCAGTACTTC.

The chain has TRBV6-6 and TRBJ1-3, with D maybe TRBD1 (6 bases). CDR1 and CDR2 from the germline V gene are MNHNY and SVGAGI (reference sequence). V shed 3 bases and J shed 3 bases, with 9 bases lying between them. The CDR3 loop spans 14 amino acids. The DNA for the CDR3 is TGTGCCAGCAGTTATGGACAGAATGGAAACACCATATATTTT. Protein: CASSYGQNGNTIYF.

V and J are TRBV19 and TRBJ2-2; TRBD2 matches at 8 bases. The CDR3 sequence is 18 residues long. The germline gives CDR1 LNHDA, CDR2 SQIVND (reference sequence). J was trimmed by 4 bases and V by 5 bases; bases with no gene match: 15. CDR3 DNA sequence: TGTGCCAGTAGTCCCAGAGGAGCGGGAGTGATTGGCACCGGGGAGCTGTTTTTT. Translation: CASSPRGAGVIGTGELFF. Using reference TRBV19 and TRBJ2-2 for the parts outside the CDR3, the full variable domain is DGGITQSPKYLFRKEGQNVTLSCEQNLNHDAMYWYRQDPGQGLRLIYYSQIVNDFQKGDIAEGYSVSREKKESFPLTVTSAQKNPTAFYLCASSPRGAGVIGTGELFFGEGSRLTVL.

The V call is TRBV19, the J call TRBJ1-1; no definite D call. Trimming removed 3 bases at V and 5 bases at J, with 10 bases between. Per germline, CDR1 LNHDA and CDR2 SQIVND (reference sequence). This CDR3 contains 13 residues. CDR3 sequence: CASSISEGTEAFF. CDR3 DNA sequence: TGTGCCAGTAGTATTTCAGAGGGAACTGAAGCTTTCTTT.